Listed below are T cell receptor beta chains from one sample, sequenced in a study of T cells after yellow fever vaccination. TCRdb recomputed calls from the 5' RACE reads with MiXCR, one row per CDR3 protein. The data hold 200,000 to 300,000 distinct CDR3 sequences, with roughly 6.2% observed a single time. Sequenced material: CD4+ T cells sorted from PBMCs, taken on the day of the yellow fever booster vaccination. Receptor source: a man between 25 and 39 years old who received the YFV17D yellow fever vaccine. The CDR3 runs from the conserved cysteine through the conserved F or W. The D gene is left open where the match is weak. Size is omitted from some rows. Given values are once, few, many or a class for expanded clones.

clone size | J gene | D gene | V gene | CDR3 DNA | CDR3 protein
- | TRBJ2-1 | TRBD2 | TRBV5-4 | TGTGCCAGCGCTAGCGGGAGCCATGAGCAGTTCTTC | CASASGSHEQFF
few | TRBJ2-7 | - | TRBV28 | TGTGCCAGCAGTTTTATTAGAGGAGGGACTTACTCCGAGCAGTACTTC | CASSFIRGGTYSEQYF
few | TRBJ2-7 | - | TRBV30 | TGTGCCTGGAGTTCCGGAGGATGGGCCTCCGAGCAGTACTTC | CAWSSGGWASEQYF
- | TRBJ1-1 | - | TRBV20-1 | TGCAGTGCCACACCGTTGGACAGTTTTTACACTGAAGCTTTCTTT | CSATPLDSFYTEAFF
many | TRBJ2-2 | TRBD2 | TRBV6-5 | TGTGCCAGCAAACCGCCTGGTTTTGCGGGAGGAAACACCGGGGAGCTGTTTTTT | CASKPPGFAGGNTGELFF
few | TRBJ2-1 | - | TRBV10-3 | TGTGCCATCAGTGGGGTTTACAATGAGCAGTTCTTC | CAISGVYNEQFF
many | TRBJ1-2 | TRBD1 | TRBV19 | TGTGCCAGTAGAGGGACAGGGACCGGATTATCTGGCTACACCTTC | CASRGTGTGLSGYTF
many | TRBJ2-5 | TRBD2 | TRBV20-1 | TGCAGTGCTAGAGCTAGCGGGGGAGAGACCCAGTACTTC | CSARASGGETQYF
- | TRBJ2-1 | - | TRBV24-1 | TGTGCCACCAGTGATCCCACGGGGAGAAATGAGCAGTTCTTC | CATSDPTGRNEQFF
many | TRBJ1-1 | - | TRBV12-3/TRBV12-4 | TGTGCCAGCAGTTTAGTGGGGTTGAACACTGAAGCTTTCTTT | CASSLVGLNTEAFF
many | TRBJ2-5 | - | TRBV24-1 | TGTGCCACCAGTGAGTCCCCAGGGGTCAGGGGAGTATCCCAAGAGACCCAGTACTTC | CATSESPGVRGVSQETQYF
few | TRBJ2-3 | - | TRBV6-2/TRBV6-3 | TGTGCCAGCAGTTACTTTGGAGATACGCAGTATTTT | CASSYFGDTQYF
few | TRBJ2-1 | TRBD1 | TRBV10-3 | TGTGCAAAGCCGGGACAGGGGTCGGCTGAGCAGTTCTTC | CAKPGQGSAEQFF
few | TRBJ2-3 | TRBD2 | TRBV6-1 | TGTGCCAGCACCTTACGGGGGGGATATAGCACAGATACGCAGTATTTT | CASTLRGGYSTDTQYF
many | TRBJ1-2 | - | TRBV19 | TGTGCCAGTAGTCGAGAGGGAATGCCCTCCTATGGCTACACCTTC | CASSREGMPSYGYTF
few | TRBJ2-7 | - | TRBV7-8 | TGTGCCAGCACCCGGACAGACTCCTACGAGCAGTACTTC | CASTRTDSYEQYF
many | TRBJ2-4 | TRBD1 | TRBV3-1 | TGTGCCAGCAGCTACCGACAGGGACGTAAAAACATTCAGTACTTC | CASSYRQGRKNIQYF
many | TRBJ2-1 | - | TRBV20-1 | TGCAGTGCTAGATCCCTGGGGGTGTACAATGAGCAGTTCTTC | CSARSLGVYNEQFF
- | TRBJ2-6 | TRBD1 | TRBV28 | TGTGCCAGCAGTTCAAACCCCGGGACAGCCGGGGCCAACGTCCTGACTTTC | CASSSNPGTAGANVLTF
many | TRBJ1-4 | - | TRBV20-1 | TGCAGTGCTAGAGATGGGAGTCTTGGACAACTGTTTTTT | CSARDGSLGQLFF
few | TRBJ2-3 | - | TRBV20-1 | TGCAGTGCTAGGGTCAGCACAGATACGCAGTATTTT | CSARVSTDTQYF
many | TRBJ2-5 | - | TRBV5-5 | TGTGCCAGCAGCTTGAAGTTGGACGGCGGACGGACCCAGTACTTC | CASSLKLDGGRTQYF
few | TRBJ2-1 | TRBD1 | TRBV5-1 | TGCGCCAGCAGCAGTCTTGACAGGGCCGCTTACAATGAGCAGTTCTTC | CASSSLDRAAYNEQFF
- | TRBJ2-3 | TRBD2 | TRBV3-1 | TGTGCCAGCAGTCCCGGGACTAGCCCACCAGATACGCAGTATTTT | CASSPGTSPPDTQYF
- | TRBJ2-5 | - | TRBV29-1 | TGCAGCGCGGGACGGGTTGATTTGGAGACCCAGTACTTC | CSAGRVDLETQYF
few | TRBJ2-2 | - | TRBV10-3 | TGTGCCATCAGATTAGCGGAGAACACCGGGGAGCTGTTTTTT | CAIRLAENTGELFF
many | TRBJ1-1 | - | TRBV5-1 | TGCGCCAGCAGCTTGGATCGGCCCATGAACACTGAAGCTTTCTTT | CASSLDRPMNTEAFF
many | TRBJ2-2 | - | TRBV20-1 | TGCAGTGCTAGGGGGCAGGGCGGGGAGCTGTTTTTT | CSARGQGGELFF
many | TRBJ2-5 | - | TRBV20-1 | TGCAGTGCCAGTACAGGGTTGTCAGAGACCCAGTACTTC | CSASTGLSETQYF
many | TRBJ2-5 | TRBD1 | TRBV7-2 | TGTGCCAGCAGCCGGAGGACAGGCAGACGGCAAGAGACCCAGTACTTC | CASSRRTGRRQETQYF
many | TRBJ2-5 | - | TRBV10-3 | TGTGCCATCAGTGGGCAAGGCCAAGAGACCCAGTACTTC | CAISGQGQETQYF
- | TRBJ2-5 | - | TRBV28 | TGTGCCAGCAGTTTCTGGGGGACCCAGTACTTC | CASSFWGTQYF
many | TRBJ2-5 | - | TRBV27 | TGTGCCAGCAAGAGTGTGGGGACCCAGTACTTC | CASKSVGTQYF
few | TRBJ1-1 | - | TRBV28 | TGTGCCAGCAGTTTACTGGAGGGAACCTTAGGGGGGGCTGAAGCTTTCTTT | CASSLLEGTLGGAEAFF
many | TRBJ2-1 | - | TRBV20-1 | TGCAGTGCTAGGGATGGTGCGGACAATGAGCAGTTCTTC | CSARDGADNEQFF
few | TRBJ2-6 | - | TRBV6-5 | TGTGCCAGCAGCACGACGGACAGCCCAACTGGGGCCAACGTCCTGACTTTC | CASSTTDSPTGANVLTF
- | TRBJ2-1 | TRBD2 | TRBV10-3 | TGTGCCATCAGACCCACGGGCGGGAGGGCCATTGTGCAGTTCTTC | CAIRPTGGRAIVQFF
- | TRBJ2-3 | - | TRBV20-1 | TGCAGTGCCAACACGGGAAGATTAGATACGCAGTATTTT | CSANTGRLDTQYF
few | TRBJ2-1 | - | TRBV28 | TGTGCCAGCAGTTTACTCGGGCAAGGAGACTACAATGAGCAGTTCTTC | CASSLLGQGDYNEQFF
many | TRBJ2-1 | - | TRBV19 | TGTGCCAGTAGTATTATGCATCGGGACAATGAGCAGTTCTTC | CASSIMHRDNEQFF
- | TRBJ2-3 | - | TRBV30 | TGTGCCTGGAAGACCGCGGGACAGTTCTTGGATACGCAGTATTTT | CAWKTAGQFLDTQYF
many | TRBJ2-7 | - | TRBV7-2 | TGTGCCAGCAGCTTAGCCGGACAGACAACCTACGAGCAGTACTTC | CASSLAGQTTYEQYF
many | TRBJ2-1 | TRBD2 | TRBV12-3/TRBV12-4 | TGTGCCAGCAGTTTTGGACTAGCGGGAGGGCCTCGGTACAATGAGCAGTTCTTC | CASSFGLAGGPRYNEQFF
- | TRBJ2-7 | TRBD2 | TRBV4-3 | TGCGCCAGCAGCCATCAACTAGCGGGAGGGTACGAGCAGTACTTC | CASSHQLAGGYEQYF
many | TRBJ2-3 | - | TRBV20-1 | TGCAGTGCTAGAGATTCCAGAATCGCGCAGTATTTT | CSARDSRIAQYF
- | TRBJ2-7 | - | TRBV12-3/TRBV12-4 | TGTGCCAGCAGTCGCACCCTCAGCTACGAGCAGTACTTC | CASSRTLSYEQYF
- | TRBJ2-5 | TRBD2 | TRBV7-2 | TGTGCCAGCAGCTTAAGGGCTAGCGGGAGGGCCGTAGAGACCCAGTACTTC | CASSLRASGRAVETQYF
few | TRBJ1-2 | - | TRBV2 | TGTGCCAGCAAGAAAAGGGTCTTAAACTATGGCTACACCTTC | CASKKRVLNYGYTF
- | TRBJ1-6 | - | TRBV7-2 | TGTGCCAGCAGCTATACAAATTCACCCCTCCACTTT | CASSYTNSPLHF
few | TRBJ2-1 | TRBD2 | TRBV3-1 | TGTGCCAGCAGTCGGACTAGCGGGCCCGGTGAGCAGTTCTTC | CASSRTSGPGEQFF
few | TRBJ2-5 | TRBD2 | TRBV5-1 | TGCGCCAGCAGCTTGCTGGCTAGCGGGGGAGAGACCCAGTACTTC | CASSLLASGGETQYF
- | TRBJ2-3 | - | TRBV5-1 | TGCGCCAGCAGTGGGGGTAGCACAGATACGCAGTATTTT | CASSGGSTDTQYF
- | TRBJ2-3 | - | TRBV5-1 | TGCGCCAGCACCTCTACAACTAGCACAGATACGCAGTATTTT | CASTSTTSTDTQYF
few | TRBJ2-7 | - | TRBV9 | TGTGCCAGCAGCGTTTCCCTAGCGTCCCCCGCCTACGAGCAGTACTTC | CASSVSLASPAYEQYF
many | TRBJ2-1 | TRBD2 | TRBV11-2 | TGTGCCACCCGGGCTACTAGCGGGAGTATTGGCAATGAGCAGTTCTTC | CATRATSGSIGNEQFF